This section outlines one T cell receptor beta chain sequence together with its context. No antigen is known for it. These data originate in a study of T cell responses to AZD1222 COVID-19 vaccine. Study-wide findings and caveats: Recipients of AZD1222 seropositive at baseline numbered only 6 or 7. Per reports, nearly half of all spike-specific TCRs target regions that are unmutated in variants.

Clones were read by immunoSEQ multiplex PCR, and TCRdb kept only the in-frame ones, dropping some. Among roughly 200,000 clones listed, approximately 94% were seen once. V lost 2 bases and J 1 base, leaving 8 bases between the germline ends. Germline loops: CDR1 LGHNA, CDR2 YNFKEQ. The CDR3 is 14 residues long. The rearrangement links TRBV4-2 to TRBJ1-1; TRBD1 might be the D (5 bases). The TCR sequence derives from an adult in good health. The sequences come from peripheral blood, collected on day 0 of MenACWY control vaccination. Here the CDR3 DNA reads TGTGCCAGCAGCCAAAGGACATGGAACACTGAAGCTTTCTTT. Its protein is CASSQRTWNTEAFF.